A selection of T cell receptor beta chains follows, all from one sample in a study of CD8 T cells in Susac syndrome. A single record per CDR3 protein comes from TCRdb applying MiXCR to the immunoSEQ multiplex PCR reads. The repertoire consists of 75,000 to 100,000 distinct CDR3 sequences, with nearly 95% occurring once and the leading ten covering approximately 0.9%. Sequencing was carried out using CD8+ T cells from PBMCs. The receptors come from a human donor with Susac syndrome. Both conserved end residues are part of each CDR3. Each record gives: clone size, D gene, V gene, J gene, CDR3 DNA, CDR3 protein. D genes are given only for firm matches. Clone size is stated in some rows and not others, as once, few, many or a class when expanded.

few	TRBD1	TRBV6-2/TRBV6-3	TRBJ1-5	TGTGCCAGCAGTTCAGGGGGCACCAGCAATCAGCCCCAGCATTTT	CASSSGGTSNQPQHF
-	TRBD1	TRBV29-1	TRBJ2-5	TGCAGCGTTGAAAGGACAGGGGCGCAAGAGACCCAGTACTTC	CSVERTGAQETQYF
-	-	TRBV12-3/TRBV12-4	TRBJ1-6	TGTGCCAGCAGTTTAGCGGGGACGGGTATGAATTCACCCCTCCACTTT	CASSLAGTGMNSPLHF
-	TRBD2	TRBV18	TRBJ2-7	TGTGCCAGCTCAGAGGGCGGGAGGGCCGTCGAGCAGTACTTC	CASSEGGRAVEQYF
once	TRBD1	TRBV12-3/TRBV12-4	TRBJ1-2	TGTGCCAGCAGTTGGGACAGCTTATCTAACTATGGCTACACCTTC	CASSWDSLSNYGYTF
-	-	TRBV5-4	TRBJ1-3	TGTGCCAGCAGCTTGACAGGCCTCCCTGGAAACACCATATATTTT	CASSLTGLPGNTIYF
-	-	TRBV11-2	TRBJ2-3	TGTGCCAGCAGCTGGCGGGACTCCCGAAACACAGATACGCAGTATTTT	CASSWRDSRNTDTQYF
-	-	TRBV7-6	TRBJ2-1	TGTGCCAGCAGCCCCAGAAGGAACGAGCAGTTCTTC	CASSPRRNEQFF
-	-	TRBV6-5	TRBJ1-5	TGTGCCAGCAGTTCCGCGGCTACCTCCAATCAGCCCCAGCATTTT	CASSSAATSNQPQHF
-	-	TRBV5-4	TRBJ1-1	TGTGCCAGCACCAAGGGGGATTTCGCTGAAGCTTTCTTT	CASTKGDFAEAFF
-	-	TRBV12-5	TRBJ1-3	TGTGCTAGTGGTTCGGCGGACGGCGGACCCTCTGGAAACACCATATATTTT	CASGSADGGPSGNTIYF
once	-	TRBV2	TRBJ1-5	TGTGCCAGCAGTGAATGGAGGGACAGCAATCAGCCCCAGCATTTT	CASSEWRDSNQPQHF
-	TRBD2	TRBV4-3	TRBJ2-7	TGCGCCAGCAGCCAAGATCCGGGAGGAGGGTACGAGCAGTACTTC	CASSQDPGGGYEQYF
few	-	TRBV6-4	TRBJ2-3	TGTGCCAGCAGTGAGACGGCGGAAAGAGATACGCAGTATTTT	CASSETAERDTQYF
once	-	TRBV3-1	TRBJ2-6	TGTGCCAGCAGCCAAGATGTCCAGGCGGTGGCCTCTGGGGCCAACGTCCTGACTTTC	CASSQDVQAVASGANVLTF
-	TRBD1	TRBV16	TRBJ1-2	TGTGCCAGCAGCCAATCAGGACAGGGGGATTACCATGGCTACACCTTC	CASSQSGQGDYHGYTF
-	TRBD1	TRBV30	TRBJ1-4	TGTGCCTGGGAACCGGGACAGAAAGCAACTAATGAAAAACTGTTTTTT	CAWEPGQKATNEKLFF
-	-	TRBV7-9	TRBJ1-1	TGTGCCGGACGGTCGGGATTAAACACTGAAGCTTTCTTT	CAGRSGLNTEAFF
-	-	TRBV6-5	TRBJ2-1	TGTGCCAGCAGTTACCGTGAGGCAGGCAATGAGCAGTTCTTC	CASSYREAGNEQFF
-	-	TRBV5-4	TRBJ1-2	TGTGCCAGCAGAGAAACAGGGCACGGCTACACCTTC	CASRETGHGYTF
once	TRBD1	TRBV5-1	TRBJ1-6	TGCGCCAGCAGCCCTTGGACAGGGGGCTCACCCCTCCACTTT	CASSPWTGGSPLHF
-	-	TRBV20-1	TRBJ2-2	TGCAGTGCACCCGGGACGGACTTTCCCGGGGAGCTGTTTTTT	CSAPGTDFPGELFF
-	-	TRBV28	TRBJ2-3	TGTGCCAGCACTCTCCGGGAGAGTTTCACAGATACGCAGTATTTT	CASTLRESFTDTQYF
-	TRBD2	TRBV7-9	TRBJ2-1	TGTGCCAGCGGGAGGGCCGGCCATGAGCAGTTCTTC	CASGRAGHEQFF
-	TRBD1	TRBV29-1	TRBJ2-2	TGCAGCGTTGAAGGACAGGGCCTCACCGGGGAGCTGTTTTTT	CSVEGQGLTGELFF
once	-	TRBV4-2	TRBJ2-7	TGTGCCAGCAGCCAAGAATCTTCGACTAGTCACGAGCAGTACTTC	CASSQESSTSHEQYF
-	-	TRBV5-6	TRBJ2-5	TGTGCCAGCAGCTTGGGTCCGGGGATGGGCCAGTACTTC	CASSLGPGMGQYF
-	TRBD2	TRBV20-1	TRBJ2-5	TGCAGTGCTAGAGATCGGGAAATAAGAGCGGGAGGTGGTCCCGGGGAGACCCAGTACTTC	CSARDREIRAGGGPGETQYF
-	-	TRBV6-6	TRBJ1-2	TGTGCCAGCAGTTACGGGGTCGGCTACACCTTC	CASSYGVGYTF
-	TRBD1	TRBV28	TRBJ2-7	TGTGCCAGCACCCAGGGACAGCTCTACGAGCAGTACTTC	CASTQGQLYEQYF
-	-	TRBV28	TRBJ2-1	TGTGCCAGCAGTCTGGAAGGGACTGAATCCTACAATGAGCAGTTCTTC	CASSLEGTESYNEQFF
-	TRBD1	TRBV30	TRBJ2-5	TGTGCCTGGAGGACCGGGACAGGGTTTGACTCCCAGTACTTC	CAWRTGTGFDSQYF
-	-	TRBV20-1	TRBJ2-5	TGCAGTGCTAGAGGCCTCAAGGATGTAAGAGTTGGGGAGACCCAGTACTTC	CSARGLKDVRVGETQYF
-	TRBD2	TRBV7-9	TRBJ2-7	TGTGCCAGCAGCCCAGGGACTAGCGGGAGGGCCGATCCAGGGGAGCAGTACTTC	CASSPGTSGRADPGEQYF
-	-	TRBV7-9	TRBJ2-2	TGTGCCAGCAGCTTATCCAGGGGCACCGGGGAGCTGTTTTTT	CASSLSRGTGELFF
-	-	TRBV12-3/TRBV12-4	TRBJ1-2	TGTGCCAGCAGATTATCCGGGACGGTCTATGGCTACACCTTC	CASRLSGTVYGYTF
-	TRBD1	TRBV20-1	TRBJ2-5	TGCAGTGCTAGAGGTTTGGACAGGGAGCGAGAGACCCAGTACTTC	CSARGLDRERETQYF
-	-	TRBV11-2	TRBJ2-5	TGTGCCAGCAGCTCACAAGAGTTCTCCAGGAGGGGGGCCGCGGGGAAAGTGGAGACCCAGTACTTC	CASSSQEFSRRGAAGKVETQYF
-	-	TRBV4-3	TRBJ2-2	TGCGCCAGCAGCCGCAGCACCGGGGAGCTGTTTTTT	CASSRSTGELFF
-	-	TRBV5-6	TRBJ1-1	TGTGCCAGCAGGGTTGGGCAGGGGAACACTGAAGCTTTCTTT	CASRVGQGNTEAFF
-	-	TRBV4-3	TRBJ2-1	TGCGCCAGCAGCCAAGATTGGAGAAGCTCCTACAATGAGCAGTTCTTC	CASSQDWRSSYNEQFF
-	-	TRBV7-9	TRBJ2-1	TGTGCCACCAGGGGAGGTCGGGTCGGCGATGAGCAGTTCTTC	CATRGGRVGDEQFF
-	TRBD1	TRBV7-9	TRBJ2-7	TGTGCCAGCAGCTCGGACAGGAACTACGAGCAGTACTTC	CASSSDRNYEQYF